Below, 11 T cell receptor beta chains from the same sample are listed, as sequenced in a study of beta chain features in type 1 diabetes. These receptors have no identified antigens. General study results and limits: Among patients with Type 1 diabetes, TCRB CDR3s were moderately but significantly shorter in every one of the four CD4+ subsets.

The whole isolated RNA underwent reverse transcription, so sequencing captured expressed TCRB transcripts. Only in-frame clones appear in the TCRdb table, and some are missing; sequencing was by immunoSEQ multiplex PCR. The sample lists 200,000 to 300,000 clones; around 21% were seen once. Sequenced material: naive CD4+ T cells from blood. The source of these receptors is a woman in her forties with type 1 diabetes.

The chain uses TRBV7-2 and TRBJ1-3; TRBD1 matches 11 bases. The CDR3 is 18 residues long. V was clipped by 5 bases and J by 1 base; unmatched bases: 10. Germline-derived CDR1 and CDR2 are SGHTA and FQGNSA. CDR3 in amino acids: CASSPWTGGKRSGNTIYF. CDR3 nucleotide sequence: TGTGCCAGCAGCCCATGGACAGGGGGCAAAAGGTCTGGAAACACCATATATTTT.

The genes are TRBV7-8 and TRBJ2-1; the D gene is possibly TRBD1 (6 bases). The CDR3 totals 14 residues. V shed 8 bases and J shed 7 bases, with 18 bases lying between them. The germline gives CDR1 SGHVS, CDR2 FQNEAQ. Here the CDR3 reads CASAEVVRGNEQFF. The CDR3, as DNA: TGTGCCAGCGCGGAGGTAGTAAGGGGGAATGAGCAGTTCTTC.

Turning to this clone: The same CDR3 arises from other DNA sequences in this sample as well. This chain joins TRBV5-1 and TRBJ1-1; 7 nucleotides agree with TRBD1. Germline V lookup: CDR1 SGHRS, CDR2 YFSETQ. CDR3 size: 14 residues. With 1 base clipped from V and 0 bases from J, the junction kept 0 bases outside the gene matches. CDR3 sequence: CASSLTGVNTEAFF. CDR3 nucleotides: TGCGCCAGCAGCTTGACAGGGGTGAACACTGAAGCTTTCTTT.

The chain is built from TRBV4-1 and TRBJ1-2; D might be TRBD1 (5 bases). Germline values: CDR1 MGHRA, CDR2 YSYEKL. The V end was cut by 5 bases, the J end by 5 bases, with 9 bases between. The CDR3 consists of 12 residues. The CDR3 loop reads CASSFPGYGYTF. The CDR3 DNA sequence: TGCGCCAGCAGCTTCCCAGGGTATGGCTACACCTTC.

This clone was seen a few times. The chain uses TRBV29-1 and TRBJ2-2; no definite D call. CDR3 size: 14 residues. Trimming removed 5 bases at V and 1 base at J, with 11 bases between. Germline V lookup: CDR1 SQVTM, CDR2 ANQGSEA. The CDR3 DNA reads TGCAGCGTTCTCCATCGCGGGAACACCGGGGAGCTGTTTTTT. Encoded protein: CSVLHRGNTGELFF.

The chain has TRBV4-1 and TRBJ2-5; 10 bases line up with TRBD1. The trim removed 2 bases at V and 5 bases at J, leaving 8 bases unmatched. The CDR3 is made up of 16 amino acids. Germline V gene data show CDR1 as MGHRA and CDR2 as YSYEKL. For the CDR3, the DNA is TGCGCCAGCAGCCAACGGGGACAGGGGCTGGGGGAGACCCAGTACTTC. Encoded protein: CASSQRGQGLGETQYF.

The chain carries TRBV19 and TRBJ1-5; a weak D match, TRBD1 (6 bases). V was cut by 5 bases and J by 9 bases, with 23 bases left in between. This CDR3 is built from 16 residues. CDR1 is LNHDA and CDR2 is SQIVND in the germline V gene (reference sequence). The DNA of the CDR3 is TGTGCCAGTAGTGTCGGGGAAATCAACAGGGACGGGCCCCAGCATTTT. Encoded protein: CASSVGEINRDGPQHF.

This clone was picked up a small number of times. Other DNA sequences from this sample encode an identical CDR3 as well. The chain carries TRBV9 and TRBJ2-1; 9 bases agree with TRBD2. The CDR3 sequence is 15 residues long. The germline CDR1 and CDR2 sequences are SGDLS and YYNGEE. J lost 3 bases, V lost 0 bases, and 1 base had no gene match. In DNA form, the CDR3 reads TGTGCCAGCAGCGTAGATAGCGGGAGCTACAATGAGCAGTTCTTC. As protein: CASSVDSGSYNEQFF.

This rearrangement joins TRBV4-3 to TRBJ2-3; TRBD2 agrees at 8 bases. The germline V gene encodes CDR1 LGHNA and CDR2 YSLEER. Germline trimming cut 1 base from V and 5 bases from J; bases unmatched to any gene: 5. CDR3 size: 15 residues. The CDR3 sequence: CASSQGPAGVDTQYF. DNA for the CDR3: TGCGCCAGCAGCCAAGGGCCAGCGGGGGTAGATACGCAGTATTTT.

The rearrangement joins TRBV11-2 to TRBJ2-5, with 9 positions matching TRBD2. The CDR3 is 15 amino acids. Trimming cost V 1 base and J 4 bases; bases outside gene matches: 4. Germline values: CDR1 SGHAT, CDR2 FQNNGV. In DNA form, the CDR3 reads TGTGCCAGCAGCTTAGCTAGCGGGACTGGAGAGACCCAGTACTTC. Protein product: CASSLASGTGETQYF.

This clone was seen more than once but under ten times. The V call is TRBV28, the J call TRBJ1-2; TRBD1 aligns across 8 bases. Germline loops: CDR1 MDHEN, CDR2 SYDVKM. The CDR3 is 14 residues long. V shed 3 bases and J 6 bases; nucleotides not matched to a gene: 6. CDR3 nucleotides: TGTGCCAGCAGTTTTCAGGGGGCCACAGATGGCTACACCTTC. Protein: CASSFQGATDGYTF.